This T cell receptor beta chain is drawn from a study of blood T cells in healthy people across ages. Study findings and constraints: Per million T cells, TCR beta diversity dropped roughly linearly as age increased.

A second PCR, run for roughly 7 to 12 cycles, used a sample-barcoded 5' primer plus a J-beta primer mix. TCRdb recomputed calls from the 5' RACE reads with MiXCR, one row per CDR3 protein. This sample has approximately 800,000 distinct CDR3 sequences, with 58% found just once. This CDR3 comprises 14 residues. Unmatched junction bases numbered 7, after V lost 4 bases and J lost 5 bases. CDR1 and CDR2 (germline): MGHRA, YSYEKL. A remark on this clonotype: The target antigen is unknown.

The sample consisted of blood. The chain combines TRBV4-1 with TRBJ1-1, with TRBD1 identical over 7 bases. This TCR derives from a man aged 25 to 40 in good health. The CDR3 sequence: CASSLVQGVTEAFF. The DNA of the CDR3 is TGCGCCAGCAGCCTGGTCCAGGGGGTTACTGAAGCTTTCTTT.